This TCR beta chain was captured in a study of shared clonotypes between healthy human individuals. CDR3 size: 13 residues. Germline CDR1 is MNHEY and CDR2 is SVGAGI. The V end lost 4 bases, the J end lost 0 bases, and 7 bases lay between the germline ends. Points on this clone: A read error may explain this, as a much larger clone is one base away. The same CDR3 is also encoded by other DNA sequences in this sample.

Naive CD8 cells lacked CD45RO and underwent positive selection for CCR7, leaving out terminally differentiated effector memory CD45RA+ cells. Measured with immunoSEQ multiplex PCR; TCRdb has only the in-frame clones, and not every one. The data contain nearly 2 million clones, approximately 95% of them seen just once; the ten biggest clones take up under 1.5%. The gene calls are TRBV6-5 and TRBJ2-7; perhaps TRBD2 as D (6 bases). Material: naive CD8+ T cells sorted from blood. This clonotype was sampled from a man between 18 and 35 years old in good health. CDR3 nucleotides: TGTGCCAGCAGTTTAGCGGTCTCCTACGAGCAGTACTTC. The encoded protein is CASSLAVSYEQYF.